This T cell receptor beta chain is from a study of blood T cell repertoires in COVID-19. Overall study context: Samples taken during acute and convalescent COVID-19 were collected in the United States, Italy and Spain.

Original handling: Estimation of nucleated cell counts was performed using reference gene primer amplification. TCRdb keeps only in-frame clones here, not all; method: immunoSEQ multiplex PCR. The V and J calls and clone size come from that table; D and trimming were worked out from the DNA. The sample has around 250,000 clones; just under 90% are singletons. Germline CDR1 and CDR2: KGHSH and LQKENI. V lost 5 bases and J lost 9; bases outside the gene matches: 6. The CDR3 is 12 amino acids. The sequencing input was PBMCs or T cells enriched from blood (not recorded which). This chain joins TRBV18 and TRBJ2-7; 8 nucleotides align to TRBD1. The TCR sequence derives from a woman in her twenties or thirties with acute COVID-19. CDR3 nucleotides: TGTGCCAGCTCAACGGACAGGGCGGGGCAGTACTTC. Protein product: CASSTDRAGQYF.